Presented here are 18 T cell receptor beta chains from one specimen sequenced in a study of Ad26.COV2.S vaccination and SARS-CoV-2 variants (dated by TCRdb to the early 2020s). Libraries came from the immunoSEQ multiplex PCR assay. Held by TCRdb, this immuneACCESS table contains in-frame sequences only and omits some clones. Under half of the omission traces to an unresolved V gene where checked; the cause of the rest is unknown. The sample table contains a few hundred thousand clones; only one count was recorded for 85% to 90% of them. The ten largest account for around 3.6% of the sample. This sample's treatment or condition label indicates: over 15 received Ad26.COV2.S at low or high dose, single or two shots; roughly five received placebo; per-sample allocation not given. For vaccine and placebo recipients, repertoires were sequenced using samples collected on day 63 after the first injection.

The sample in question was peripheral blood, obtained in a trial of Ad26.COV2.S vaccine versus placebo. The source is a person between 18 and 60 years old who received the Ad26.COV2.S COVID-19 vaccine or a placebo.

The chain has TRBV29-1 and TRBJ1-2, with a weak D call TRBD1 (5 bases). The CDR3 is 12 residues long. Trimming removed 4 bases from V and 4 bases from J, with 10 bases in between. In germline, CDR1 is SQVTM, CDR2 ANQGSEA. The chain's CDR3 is CSVVDSSYGYTF. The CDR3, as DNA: TGCAGCGTTGTAGACAGTAGCTATGGCTACACCTTC.

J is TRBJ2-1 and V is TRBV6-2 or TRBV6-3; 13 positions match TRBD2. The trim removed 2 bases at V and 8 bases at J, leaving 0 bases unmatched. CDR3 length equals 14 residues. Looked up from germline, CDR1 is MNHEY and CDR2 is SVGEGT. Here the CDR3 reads CASSYGTSGDEQFF. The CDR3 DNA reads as TGTGCCAGCAGTTACGGGACTAGCGGGGATGAGCAGTTCTTC.

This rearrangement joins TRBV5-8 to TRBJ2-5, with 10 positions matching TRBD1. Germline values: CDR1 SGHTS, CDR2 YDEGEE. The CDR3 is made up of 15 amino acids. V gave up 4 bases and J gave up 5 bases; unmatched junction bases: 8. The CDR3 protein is CASSELGQGEETQYF. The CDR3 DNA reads TGTGCCAGCAGCGAACTTGGACAGGGGGAGGAGACCCAGTACTTC.

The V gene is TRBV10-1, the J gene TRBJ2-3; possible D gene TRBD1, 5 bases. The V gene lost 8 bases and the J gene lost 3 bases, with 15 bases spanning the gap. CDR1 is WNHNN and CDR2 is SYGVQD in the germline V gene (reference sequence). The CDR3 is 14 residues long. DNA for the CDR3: TGCGCCAGCCCCGGAAGCCCAGGGACAGATACGCAGTATTTT. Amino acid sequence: CASPGSPGTDTQYF.

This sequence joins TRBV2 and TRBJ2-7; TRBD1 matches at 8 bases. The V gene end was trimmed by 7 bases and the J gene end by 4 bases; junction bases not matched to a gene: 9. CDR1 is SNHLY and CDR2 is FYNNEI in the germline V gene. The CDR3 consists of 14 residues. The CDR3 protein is CASTGTGDGYEQYF. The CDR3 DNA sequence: TGTGCCAGCACCGGGACAGGAGATGGGTACGAGCAGTACTTC.

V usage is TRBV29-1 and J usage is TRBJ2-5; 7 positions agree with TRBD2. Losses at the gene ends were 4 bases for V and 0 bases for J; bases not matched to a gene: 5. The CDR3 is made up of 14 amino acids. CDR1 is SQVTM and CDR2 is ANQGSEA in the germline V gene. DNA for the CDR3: TGCAGCGTTGCCCGGGGGGAGTACCAAGAGACCCAGTACTTC. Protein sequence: CSVARGEYQETQYF. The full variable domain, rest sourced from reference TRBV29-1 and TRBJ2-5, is SAVISQKPSRDICQRGTSLTIQCQVDSQVTMMFWYRQQPGQSLTLIATANQGSEATYESGFVIDKFPISRPNLTFSTLTVSNMSPEDSSIYLCSVARGEYQETQYFGPGTRLLVL.

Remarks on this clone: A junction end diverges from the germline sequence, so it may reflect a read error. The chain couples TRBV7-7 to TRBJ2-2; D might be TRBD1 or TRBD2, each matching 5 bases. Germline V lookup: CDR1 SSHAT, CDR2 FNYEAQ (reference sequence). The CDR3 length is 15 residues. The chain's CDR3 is CASSRGASNTGELFF. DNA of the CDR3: TGTGCTAGCAGCAGAGGGGCCTCGAACACCGGGGAGCTGTTTTTT.

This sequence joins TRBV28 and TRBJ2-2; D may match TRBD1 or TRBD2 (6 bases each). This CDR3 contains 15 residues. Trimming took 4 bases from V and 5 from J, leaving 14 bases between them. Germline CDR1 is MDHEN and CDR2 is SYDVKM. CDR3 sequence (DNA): TGTGCCAGCAGTTCCCCGAAGGGGGGAACCGGGGAGCTGTTTTTT. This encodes CASSSPKGGTGELFF.

This CDR3 is CASSLGLDTNTEAFF. For the CDR3, the DNA is TGTGCCAGCAGCTTAGGACTGGACACGAACACTGAAGCTTTCTTT. The chain couples TRBV13 to TRBJ1-1, with D possibly being TRBD1 (5 bases). Trimming stripped 0 bases from V and 1 base from J, with 9 bases between. The CDR3 has 15 residues. CDR1 and CDR2 from the germline V gene are PRHDT and FYEKMQ (reference sequence). Drawing the rest from reference TRBV13 and TRBJ1-1, the complete variable domain is AAGVIQSPRHLIKEKRETATLKCYPIPRHDTVYWYQQGPGQDPQFLISFYEKMQSDKGSIPDRFSAQQFSDYHSELNMSSLELGDSALYFCASSLGLDTNTEAFFGQGTRLTVV.

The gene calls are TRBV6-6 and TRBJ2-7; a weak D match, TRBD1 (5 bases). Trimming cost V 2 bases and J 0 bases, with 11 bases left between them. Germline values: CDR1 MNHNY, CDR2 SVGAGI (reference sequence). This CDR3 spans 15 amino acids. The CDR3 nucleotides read TGTGCCAGCAGTTACCGGTCAGGGCCCTCCTACGAGCAGTACTTC. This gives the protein CASSYRSGPSYEQYF.

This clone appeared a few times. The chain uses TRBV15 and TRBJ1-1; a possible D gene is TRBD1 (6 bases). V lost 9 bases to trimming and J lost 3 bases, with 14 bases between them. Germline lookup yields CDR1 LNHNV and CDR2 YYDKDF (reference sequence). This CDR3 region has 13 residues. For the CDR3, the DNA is TGTGCCACGGATCGTGGGGGGCACACTGAAGCTTTCTTT. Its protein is CATDRGGHTEAFF.

For the CDR3, the DNA is TGCGCCAGCAGCCAAGCTAGCCCTAGGTACTATGGCTACACCTTC. It translates to CASSQASPRYYGYTF. The rearrangement links TRBV4-1 to TRBJ1-2; D is unresolved. Deletions cut 1 base from V and 3 bases from J, with 12 bases between. CDR1 MGHRA and CDR2 YSYEKL come from the germline V gene. The CDR3 runs to 15 residues.

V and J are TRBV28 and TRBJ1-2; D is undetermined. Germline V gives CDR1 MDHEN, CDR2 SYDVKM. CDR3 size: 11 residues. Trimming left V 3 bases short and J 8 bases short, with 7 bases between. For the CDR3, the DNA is TGTGCCAGCAGTTTCTCTGAAGGCTACACCTTC. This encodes CASSFSEGYTF.

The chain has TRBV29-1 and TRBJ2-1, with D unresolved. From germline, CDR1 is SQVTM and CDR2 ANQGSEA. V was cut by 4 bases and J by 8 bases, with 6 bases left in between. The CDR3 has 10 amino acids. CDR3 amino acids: CSVGHHEQFF. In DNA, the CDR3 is TGCAGCGTTGGCCACCATGAGCAGTTCTTC.

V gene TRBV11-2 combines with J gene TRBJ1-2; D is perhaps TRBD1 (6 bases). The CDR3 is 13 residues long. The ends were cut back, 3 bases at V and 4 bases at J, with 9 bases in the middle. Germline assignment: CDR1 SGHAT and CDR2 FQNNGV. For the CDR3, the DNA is TGTGCCAGCAGCTTCGGACAGTTCTATGGCTACACCTTC. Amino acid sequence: CASSFGQFYGYTF. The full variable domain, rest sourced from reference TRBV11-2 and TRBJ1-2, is EAGVAQSPRYKIIEKRQSVAFWCNPISGHATLYWYQQILGQGPKLLIQFQNNGVVDDSQLPKDRFSAERLKGVDSTLKIQPAKLEDSAVYLCASSFGQFYGYTFGSGTRLTVV.

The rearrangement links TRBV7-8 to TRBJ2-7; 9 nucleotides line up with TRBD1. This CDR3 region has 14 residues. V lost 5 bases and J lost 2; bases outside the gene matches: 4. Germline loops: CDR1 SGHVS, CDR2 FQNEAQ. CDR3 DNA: TGTGCCAGCAGCCGGACAGGGGTGGCCTACGAGCAGTACTTC. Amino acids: CASSRTGVAYEQYF.

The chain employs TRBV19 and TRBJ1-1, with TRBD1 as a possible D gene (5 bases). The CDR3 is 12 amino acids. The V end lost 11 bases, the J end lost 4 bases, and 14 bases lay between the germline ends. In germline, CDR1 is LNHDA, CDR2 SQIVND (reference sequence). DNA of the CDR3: TGTGCCCGCCGTGAGGGGAGCACTGAAGCTTTCTTT. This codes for CARREGSTEAFF.

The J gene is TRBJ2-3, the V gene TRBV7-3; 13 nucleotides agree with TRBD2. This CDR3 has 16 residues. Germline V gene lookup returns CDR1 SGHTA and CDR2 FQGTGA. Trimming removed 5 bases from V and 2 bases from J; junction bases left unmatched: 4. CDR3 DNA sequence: TGTGCCAGCAGCCCTGGACTAGCGGGGGCCACAGATACGCAGTATTTT. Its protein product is CASSPGLAGATDTQYF.